This T cell receptor beta chain originates from a study of T cell repertoires in ileal Crohn's disease. As for time point: inflamed ileum from the surgical specimen. The repertoire was sequenced with immunoSEQ multiplex PCR; TCRdb's copy has only in-frame clones and lacks some. The sample lists roughly 13,000 clones; around 85% were seen once. In the case of this clone: The sample holds other DNA sequences that translate to the same CDR3.

The CDR3 is 12 residues long. Trimming left V 5 bases short and J 5 bases short, with 7 bases between. CDR1 and CDR2 from the germline V gene are LNHDA and SQIVND (reference sequence). The chain uses TRBV19 and TRBJ2-1; no firm D call. This receptor was obtained from an adult with Crohn's disease. The sample was ileal tissue. This CDR3 is CASSPPDNEQFF. CDR3 nucleotide sequence: TGTGCCAGTAGTCCCCCGGACAATGAGCAGTTCTTC. Complete variable domain (other parts from reference TRBV19 and TRBJ2-1): DGGITQSPKYLFRKEGQNVTLSCEQNLNHDAMYWYRQDPGQGLRLIYYSQIVNDFQKGDIAEGYSVSREKKESFPLTVTSAQKNPTAFYLCASSPPDNEQFFGPGTRLTVL.